A single sample is the source of the 22 T cell receptor beta chains below, sequenced in a study of post-analysis software for immune sequencing data. Presence of unique molecular identifiers characterized the TCR beta cDNA libraries. TCRdb passed the PCR reads through MiXCR, listing each CDR3 protein once. The table shows approximately 570,000 distinct CDR3 sequences, with roughly two fifths occurring only once. Antigens of these TCRs are unknown. Study results and caveats: Patients had higher frequencies than controls of five TRBV segments, including TRBV5-6, TRBV5-1 and TRBV20-1.

Sequencing input: blood. The receptors stem from a girl aged 5-17 years with multiple sclerosis.

The chain joins TRBV20-1 to TRBJ1-4, with D possibly TRBD1 on 5 matching bases. The length of the CDR3 is 12 residues. Germline V gene sequence: CDR1 DFQATT, CDR2 SNEGSKA (reference sequence). This CDR3 is CTGRGTNEKLFF. The CDR3 coding sequence is TGCACCGGCCGGGGGACTAATGAAAAACTGTTTTTT.

The chain combines TRBV7-4 with TRBJ2-6; no reliable D call. The CDR3 contains 15 residues. Germline CDR1 and CDR2: SGHVT and SQSDAQ. Trimming took 3 bases from V and 2 from J, leaving 8 bases between them. The CDR3: CASSLAPPGANVLTF. The CDR3 region has the DNA TGTGCCAGCAGCTTGGCACCACCTGGGGCCAACGTCCTGACTTTC.

Concerning this clonotype: One end of the junction fails to match germline, which may point to a read error. The genes are TRBV29-1 and TRBJ2-7; D is uncertain. Germline V gene lookup returns CDR1 SQVTM and CDR2 ANQGSEA. The CDR3 is 11 residues long. The CDR3 region has the DNA TGCAGCAGCCGAGTAGGGTACGTGCAGTACTTC. This translates into CSSRVGYVQYF.

The J gene is TRBJ1-2, the V gene TRBV12-3 or TRBV12-4, with D unresolved. With 5 bases removed from V and 8 bases from J, the gap between germline ends came to 15 bases. The CDR3 covers 13 residues. CDR3 in amino acids: CASSPRPLVGYTF. CDR3 nucleotide sequence: TGTGCCAGCAGTCCCCGTCCGCTTGTCGGCTACACCTTC.

In this sample, this clonotype turned up a few times. This chain connects TRBV29-1 to TRBJ2-7; D remains ambiguous. Germline V gives CDR1 SQVTM, CDR2 ANQGSEA. The CDR3 loop spans 10 amino acids. Trimming left V 4 bases short and J 5 bases short, with 6 bases between. CDR3 bases: TGCAGCGTTGTGAGTAACGAGCAGTACTTC. This encodes CSVVSNEQYF.

This sequence joins TRBV12-3 or TRBV12-4 and TRBJ2-1; no definite D call. This CDR3 has 12 residues. Trimming left V 2 bases short and J 9 bases short, with 8 bases between. The CDR3 sequence is CASSLIRSEQFF. In DNA, the CDR3 is TGTGCCAGCAGTTTAATAAGGAGTGAGCAGTTCTTC.

This clonotype was detected only a few times. J is TRBJ2-1 and V is TRBV5-5; no clear D gene. The CDR3 spans 12 residues. Trimming took off 4 bases at V and 7 bases at J, with 9 bases between the two ends. Germline loops: CDR1 SGHKS, CDR2 YYEKEE (reference sequence). Here the CDR3 reads CASSLTANEQFF. CDR3 bases: TGTGCCAGCAGCCTGACCGCAAATGAGCAGTTCTTC.

The V and J genes are TRBV7-2 and TRBJ2-3; no reliable D call. The length of the CDR3 is 14 residues. Germline-derived CDR1 and CDR2 are SGHTA and FQGNSA. Trimming removed 2 bases at V and 4 bases at J, with 10 bases between. The CDR3 coding sequence is TGTGCCAGCAGCTTAAGTACTCTGGCAGATACGCAGTATTTT. This gives the protein CASSLSTLADTQYF.

The J gene is TRBJ2-1, the V gene TRBV20-1; 10 bases align to TRBD2. Germline V gene sequence: CDR1 DFQATT, CDR2 SNEGSKA (reference sequence). CDR3 size: 14 residues. With 6 bases clipped from V and 7 bases from J, the junction kept 9 bases outside the gene matches. The CDR3 region has the DNA TGCAGTGCCCCTCAGCGGGAGGGCCAGAATGAGCAGTTCTTC. This translates into CSAPQREGQNEQFF.

This clonotype was seen once. The V gene is TRBV29-1, the J gene TRBJ1-1, with TRBD1 matching over 8 bases. With V trimmed by 7 bases and J by 2 bases, 9 bases remained unmatched. CDR3 length: 14 amino acids. The germline V gene encodes CDR1 SQVTM and CDR2 ANQGSEA. In DNA, the CDR3 is TGCAGCGCGGATCGACAGGGGACCAACACTGAAGCTTTCTTT. This sequence encodes CSADRQGTNTEAFF.

Remarks on this clonotype: This could be a read error, since a much larger clone is one nucleotide away. The rearrangement links TRBV4-1 to TRBJ2-3; the D gene could be TRBD1 or TRBD2 (5 bases each). The CDR3 length is 14 residues. The germline V gene encodes CDR1 MGHRA and CDR2 YSYEKL. CDR3 region: CASGQGTLTDTQYF. The DNA for the CDR3 is TGCGCCAGCGGCCAAGGGACCCTCACAGATACGCAGTATTTT.

V usage is TRBV20-1 and J usage is TRBJ2-5, with unresolved D. Germline V gene data show CDR1 as DFQATT and CDR2 as SNEGSKA (reference sequence). This CDR3 has 11 amino acids. V was cut by 4 bases and J by 5 bases, with 8 bases left in between. The CDR3 is CSAILSETQYF. CDR3 sequence (DNA): TGCAGTGCTATACTCTCGGAGACCCAGTACTTC.

The gene calls are TRBV20-1 and TRBJ2-1, with 8 bases that match TRBD2. The germline gives CDR1 DFQATT, CDR2 SNEGSKA (reference sequence). The V and J ends lost 2 bases and 7 bases, in that order; junction bases with no gene match: 10. This CDR3 is built from 15 residues. This chain's CDR3 is CSARSLGSGVNEQFF. As DNA, the CDR3 is TGCAGTGCTAGATCCCTAGGTAGCGGGGTGAATGAGCAGTTCTTC.

V gene TRBV7-9 combines with J gene TRBJ2-5; 8 bases fit TRBD1. CDR3 length: 15 amino acids. CDR1 is SEHNR, CDR2 FQNEAQ, per germline (reference sequence). The V segment lost 10 bases and the J segment 5 bases; nucleotides outside the gene matches: 15. The DNA for the CDR3 is TGTGCCAATAGCTCCGGTGCAGGGGGCGAGGAGACCCAGTACTTC. This sequence encodes CANSSGAGGEETQYF.

The chain combines TRBV10-3 with TRBJ1-5, with 7 positions matching TRBD1. This CDR3 region has 13 residues. After removal of 6 bases from V and 9 bases from J, the junction contained 8 bases not matched to a gene. The germline V gene encodes CDR1 ENHRY and CDR2 SYGVKD. This chain's CDR3 is CAISQGEQGPQHF. CDR3 DNA: TGTGCCATCAGCCAGGGGGAACAGGGGCCCCAGCATTTT.

The V and J genes are TRBV2 and TRBJ1-6, with D possibly being TRBD1 (6 bases). The CDR3 loop spans 14 amino acids. CDR1 is SNHLY, CDR2 FYNNEI, per germline. Trimming removed 9 bases at V and 7 bases at J, with 16 bases between. The CDR3 region has the DNA TGTGCCAGTCAAGCCGACAGGCTAAATTCACCCCTCCACTTT. This encodes CASQADRLNSPLHF. The full variable domain, in which reference TRBV2 and TRBJ1-6 provide the parts outside the CDR3, is EPEVTQTPSHQVTQMGQEVILRCVPISNHLYFYWYRQILGQKVEFLVSFYNNEISEKSEIFDDQFSVERPDGSNFTLKIRSTKLEDSAMYFCASQADRLNSPLHFGNGTRLTVT.

A word on this clonotype: Its ends do not fully match the called genes, so a read error is possible. This sequence joins TRBV12-3 or TRBV12-4 and TRBJ2-3; D gene unclear. This CDR3 contains 13 residues. This CDR3 is CASTLGVRDTQYF. Written as DNA, the CDR3 is TGTGCTAGCACCCTTGGGGTTCGCGATACGCAGTATTTT.

Points on this clonotype: A read error may account for a junction end that differs from germline. This rearrangement joins TRBV3-1 to TRBJ2-3, with 13 positions matching TRBD2. CDR1 LGHDT and CDR2 YNNKEL come from the germline V gene (reference sequence). The CDR3 is 18 amino acids. The CDR3 DNA follows: TGTGCCAGCAGCCAAAAGTATAAAGGACTAGCGGGAGCAGATACGCGGTATTTT. Protein sequence: CASSQKYKGLAGADTRYF.

This chain joins TRBV27 and TRBJ2-4, with D possibly TRBD2 on 6 matching bases. Trimming removed 4 bases at V and 4 bases at J, with 26 bases between. The CDR3 has 19 residues. Germline V gives CDR1 MNHEY, CDR2 SMNVEV (reference sequence). The CDR3 here is CASSSRSSFPGRRKNIQYF. CDR3 nucleotides: TGTGCCAGCAGTTCCCGCTCTTCTTTTCCAGGGAGGAGGAAAAACATTCAGTACTTC.

This chain uses TRBV29-1 with TRBJ1-1; 12 positions agree with TRBD1. Trimming removed 5 bases from V and 8 bases from J; junction bases left unmatched: 9. The CDR3 consists of 14 residues. The germline CDR1 and CDR2 sequences are SQVTM and ANQGSEA. The CDR3 sequence: CSVTRGTGGSEAFF. The CDR3 DNA follows: TGCAGCGTTACCAGGGGGACAGGGGGCTCAGAAGCTTTCTTT.

This clonotype was seen more than once but under ten times. J is TRBJ2-5 and V is TRBV6-5; D may correspond to TRBD1 or TRBD2 (5 bases each). V lost 7 bases, J lost 5 bases, and 14 bases lay in between. The CDR3 is 13 amino acids. Germline V lookup: CDR1 MNHEY, CDR2 SVGAGI. Written as DNA, the CDR3 is TGTGCCAGCACACCGGGGCTAAGGGAGACCCAGTACTTC. Encoded protein: CASTPGLRETQYF.

This clonotype has only a few counts. CDR3 coding DNA: TGTGCCAGCAGCTTAGCCGAGAGGAACTCACCCCTCCACTTT. This gives the protein CASSLAERNSPLHF. The chain recombines TRBV7-9 with TRBJ1-6; D call uncertain. V was shortened by 0 bases and J by 10 bases, with 10 bases between the two germline ends. The CDR3 is made up of 14 amino acids. Germline V gene lookup returns CDR1 SEHNR and CDR2 FQNEAQ (reference sequence).